This TCR beta chain was sequenced during a study of beta chain features in type 1 diabetes. The CDR3 covers 14 residues. V lost 1 base, J lost 5 bases, and 11 bases lay in between. Germline V gives CDR1 MNHNS, CDR2 SASEGT. Sequencing targeted expressed TCRB transcripts, as all isolated RNA had been reverse transcribed. Assay: immunoSEQ multiplex PCR; the TCRdb copy retains only in-frame clones and omits some. The table lists over 90,000 clones, approximately 30% of them singletons. Study conclusions and caveats: The VDJ junctions of type 1 diabetes patients carried fewer insertions and more deletions. Among patients with Type 1 diabetes, TCRB CDR3s were moderately but significantly shorter in every one of the four CD4+ subsets.

Worth noting for this clone: What it recognizes is unknown.

The chain recombines TRBV6-1 with TRBJ1-2, with D tentatively TRBD1 (5 bases). The receptor comes from a woman between 18 and 29 years old with type 1 diabetes. Material: central memory CD4+ T cells from blood. CDR3: CASSEGVTAYGYTF. The CDR3 DNA is TGTGCCAGCAGTGAAGGAGTGACAGCTTATGGCTACACCTTC.